These 21 T cell receptor beta chains were all obtained from the same sample, sequenced in a study of CD8 T cells in ankylosing spondylitis. MiXCR was run by TCRdb on the 5' RACE reads, yielding one entry per CDR3 protein. The sample holds approximately 31,000 distinct CDR3 sequences, under 40% seen once. Source material: synovial fluid, either unsorted or a sorted T cell fraction (not recorded which). The receptor set was obtained from a male donor with ankylosing spondylitis.

By its share, this clonotype is medium-sized. V and J are TRBV20-1 and TRBJ1-2; unclear D gene. This CDR3 spans 12 amino acids. Germline V gene sequence: CDR1 DFQATT, CDR2 SNEGSKA (reference sequence). V was shortened by 3 bases and J by 2 bases, with 7 bases between the two germline ends. CDR3 loop: CSARYQNYGYTF. CDR3 DNA sequence: TGCAGTGCTAGGTACCAGAACTATGGCTACACCTTC.

This clonotype was recorded a few times. This sequence joins TRBV20-1 and TRBJ1-5; the match to TRBD1 covers 10 bases. Trimming cost V 6 bases and J 4 bases; bases outside gene matches: 15. The CDR3 loop spans 17 amino acids. Germline-derived CDR1 and CDR2 are DFQATT and SNEGSKA (reference sequence). The CDR3 loop is CSAADETGGSGNQPQHF. CDR3 nucleotides: TGCAGTGCGGCGGATGAGACAGGGGGCTCGGGGAATCAGCCCCAGCATTTT.

By frequency in the sample, this clonotype is medium-sized (0.01 to 0.1%). This sequence joins TRBV4-1 and TRBJ2-1; D is unclear. Germline V gene lookup returns CDR1 MGHRA and CDR2 YSYEKL. There are 16 residues in the CDR3. The V and J ends lost 1 base and 6 bases respectively, with 16 bases between them. CDR3 loop: CASSQVELVMGNEQFF. Written as DNA, the CDR3 is TGCGCCAGCAGCCAAGTTGAATTAGTGATGGGCAATGAGCAGTTCTTC.

The chain combines TRBV5-1 with TRBJ2-1; D gene unclear. This CDR3 spans 15 amino acids. V lost 0 bases and J 5 bases, leaving 12 bases between the germline ends. Germline lookup yields CDR1 SGHRS and CDR2 YFSETQ. This CDR3 reads CASSLGTYVDNEQFF. DNA for the CDR3: TGCGCCAGCAGCTTGGGCACGTATGTAGACAATGAGCAGTTCTTC.

This clonotype was seen only a few times. J is TRBJ2-7 and V is TRBV13, with no clear D. Per the germline V gene, CDR1 is PRHDT and CDR2 is FYEKMQ (reference sequence). The CDR3 is 13 residues long. V shed 5 bases and J shed 4 bases, with 12 bases lying between them. This CDR3 is CASSKPTAYEQYF. As DNA, the CDR3 is TGTGCCAGCAGCAAACCCACCGCTTACGAGCAGTACTTC.

The chain couples TRBV5-5 to TRBJ1-2, with D unclear. The CDR3 is 13 residues long. CDR1 and CDR2 from the germline V gene are SGHKS and YYEKEE (reference sequence). V was shortened by 4 bases and J by 7 bases, with 14 bases between the two germline ends. The CDR3 DNA follows: TGTGCCAGCAGCGGCGCGCGGCGCGGTGGCTACACCTTC. Protein: CASSGARRGGYTF.

The rearrangement joins TRBV7-9 to TRBJ2-5; D remains unclear. Germline-derived CDR1 and CDR2 are SEHNR and FQNEAQ (reference sequence). The CDR3 is 16 residues long. Trimming shortened V by 1 base and J by 4 bases, and 16 bases separated the two germline ends. The CDR3 loop reads CASSLVVNLARETQYF. Here the CDR3 DNA reads TGTGCCAGCAGCTTAGTTGTCAATCTGGCAAGAGAGACCCAGTACTTC.

This rearrangement joins TRBV11-2 to TRBJ2-3, with a tentative D call TRBD1 (6 bases). V lost 1 base to trimming and J lost 6 bases, with 14 bases between them. This CDR3 has 15 amino acids. Germline V gene lookup returns CDR1 SGHAT and CDR2 FQNNGV. In DNA, the CDR3 is TGTGCCAGCAGCTTAGGGACAGTAGCTGATGATACGCAGTATTTT. As protein: CASSLGTVADDTQYF.

The chain has TRBV27 and TRBJ2-1; tentatively, D is TRBD2 (5 bases). Trimming pared 3 bases from V and 6 bases from J, leaving 12 bases between. CDR3 length: 14 residues. Germline V CDR1 and CDR2: MNHEY, SMNVEV (reference sequence). As DNA, the CDR3 is TGTGCCAGCAGTTTCGGTTGGGAGTCCAATGAGCAGTTCTTC. This codes for CASSFGWESNEQFF.

There are many counts of this clonotype. This chain uses TRBV29-1 with TRBJ1-1; D unresolved. Germline CDR1 reads SQVTM; CDR2 reads ANQGSEA. CDR3 length: 16 residues. V lost 0 bases and J lost 1, with 15 bases in between. Here the CDR3 DNA reads TGCAGCGTTGAAGATCGCGGTGGCGGACCGAACACTGAAGCTTTCTTT. Translation: CSVEDRGGGPNTEAFF.

This clonotype turned up a few times. The J gene is TRBJ1-1, the V gene TRBV19; 7 nucleotides align to TRBD1. With V trimmed by 3 bases and J by 0 bases, 7 bases remained unmatched. Germline CDR1 and CDR2: LNHDA and SQIVND (reference sequence). The length of the CDR3 is 16 residues. Here the CDR3 DNA reads TGTGCCAGTAGTATGTATGGAACAGGGGTGAACACTGAAGCTTTCTTT. Amino acid sequence: CASSMYGTGVNTEAFF.

The rearrangement links TRBV7-8 to TRBJ2-7, with a tentative D call TRBD1 (5 bases). Trimming removed 3 bases at V and 2 bases at J, with 8 bases between. Germline V gene data show CDR1 as SGHVS and CDR2 as FQNEAQ. The CDR3 totals 13 residues. The DNA of the CDR3 is TGTGCCAGCAGCTTCGACAGCGCCTACGAGCAGTACTTC. Its translation is CASSFDSAYEQYF.

This clonotype is large within its sample. The chain employs TRBV24-1 and TRBJ1-5; D is possibly TRBD1 (5 bases). CDR1 is KGHDR and CDR2 is SFDVKD in the germline V gene. V was clipped by 0 bases and J by 9 bases, with 8 bases between them. The CDR3 spans 13 residues. Here the CDR3 DNA reads TGTGCCACCAGTGATTTGGGGGGAGGGCCCCAGCATTTT. The encoded protein is CATSDLGGGPQHF.

This clonotype has a handful of counts. The rearrangement uses TRBV29-1 and TRBJ1-2; possible D gene TRBD1, 5 bases. V was trimmed by 5 bases and J by 4 bases, leaving 11 bases between them. Per the germline V gene, CDR1 is SQVTM and CDR2 is ANQGSEA. The CDR3 runs 12 residues. The CDR3 loop reads CSVYGGGYGYTF. The CDR3 DNA reads TGCAGCGTTTACGGGGGGGGCTATGGCTACACCTTC.

The gene calls are TRBV6-5 and TRBJ1-2; TRBD1 is a possible D gene (5 bases). This CDR3 region has 15 residues. Per germline, CDR1 MNHEY and CDR2 SVGAGI. V lost 1 base and J lost 6, with 15 bases in between. CDR3 region: CASSYFSGDGNGYTF. The CDR3 DNA reads TGTGCCAGCAGTTACTTTTCGGGGGACGGGAATGGCTACACCTTC.

This clonotype appeared a few times. CDR3: CASSQEGLAGVGEQYF. CDR3 bases: TGTGCCAGCAGCCAAGAGGGACTAGCGGGGGTGGGCGAGCAGTACTTC. The J gene is TRBJ2-7, the V gene TRBV4-2; 14 positions match TRBD2. The germline CDR1 and CDR2 sequences are LGHNA and YNFKEQ. V trimming: 0 bases; J trimming: 6 bases; junction bases outside the gene matches: 4. This CDR3 is 16 amino acids long.

The chain couples TRBV7-9 to TRBJ1-4, with no clear D. CDR1 is SEHNR and CDR2 is FQNEAQ in the germline V gene (reference sequence). The length of the CDR3 is 13 residues. This CDR3 reads CASRASTNEKLFF. As DNA, the CDR3 is TGTGCTAGCCGGGCCTCAACTAATGAAAAACTGTTTTTT.

This clonotype was counted only a few times. This sequence joins TRBV20-1 and TRBJ2-5; 11 nucleotides line up with TRBD1. V shed 6 bases, J shed 5 bases, and the junction held 11 bases outside the gene matches. The CDR3 totals 15 residues. CDR1 is DFQATT and CDR2 is SNEGSKA in the germline V gene (reference sequence). As DNA, the CDR3 is TGCAGTGCACCCCTACGGGACAGGGGGTTGGAGACCCAGTACTTC. It is translated as CSAPLRDRGLETQYF.

CDR3 nucleotide sequence: TGCAGCGTTGAATGGACAGGGGGTTTGGACACTGAAGCTTTCTTT. Translated, it gives CSVEWTGGLDTEAFF. This rearrangement joins TRBV29-1 to TRBJ1-1, with 10 bases aligning to TRBD1. Losses at the gene ends were 2 bases for V and 3 bases for J; bases not matched to a gene: 6. Germline CDR1 is SQVTM and CDR2 is ANQGSEA. This CDR3 region has 15 residues.

The chain joins TRBV6-1 to TRBJ2-2; unclear D gene. The V gene's germline CDR1 is MNHNS and CDR2 SASEGT. The CDR3 is 14 residues long. V was shortened by 8 bases and J by 3 bases, with 13 bases between the two germline ends. CDR3 region: CASARAADTGELFF. DNA for the CDR3: TGTGCCAGCGCCCGCGCAGCTGACACCGGGGAGCTGTTTTTT.

The J gene is TRBJ2-1, the V gene TRBV10-2, with D uncertain. Per the germline V gene, CDR1 is WSHSY and CDR2 is SAAADI. Deletions cut 3 bases from V and 7 bases from J, with 7 bases between. The CDR3 sequence is 12 residues long. The CDR3: CASSDYPNEQFF. The CDR3, as DNA: TGCGCCAGCAGTGACTATCCGAATGAGCAGTTCTTC.